Each of the 18 T cell receptor beta chains below was sequenced from the same sample in a study of cytomegalovirus exposure and HLA in healthy donors. The method was immunoSEQ multiplex PCR; TCRdb's version includes in-frame clones alone and lacks a portion of them. The profile shows 100,000 to 130,000 clones, about 85% of them singletons. Input material: PBMCs. The source of these receptors is a woman aged 18 to 35 in good health and CMV-seronegative.

This chain joins TRBV27 and TRBJ2-7; TRBD2 matches 7 bases. The V segment lost 6 bases and the J segment 4 bases; nucleotides outside the gene matches: 9. This CDR3 has 14 amino acids. The germline gives CDR1 MNHEY, CDR2 SMNVEV (reference sequence). The CDR3 protein is CASSPRGMVYEQYF. The CDR3, as DNA: TGTGCCAGCAGCCCGCGGGGGATGGTGTACGAGCAGTACTTC.

The chain couples TRBV7-8 to TRBJ2-7; a weak D match, TRBD1 (6 bases). CDR3 length: 14 residues. The germline V and J ends were trimmed by 1 base and 3 bases, with 10 bases remaining between them. Germline values: CDR1 SGHVS, CDR2 FQNEAQ. As DNA, the CDR3 is TGTGCCAGCAGCTTAGGACGGACAGACTACGAGCAGTACTTC. This gives the protein CASSLGRTDYEQYF.

J is TRBJ2-1 and V is TRBV5-1, with 9 bases lining up with TRBD1. Germline CDR1 SGHRS, CDR2 YFSETQ. Trimming took 1 base from V and 2 from J; bases not matched to a gene: 13. CDR3 length equals 19 residues. CDR3 residues: CASSLMLVRRQGAYNEQFF. CDR3 coding DNA: TGCGCCAGCAGCTTGATGTTGGTGCGTAGACAGGGGGCCTACAATGAGCAGTTCTTC.

This clone was seen just once. The gene calls are TRBV9 and TRBJ1-3; 8 nucleotides line up with TRBD1. CDR3 length equals 15 residues. The V and J ends lost 0 bases and 8 bases, in that order; junction bases with no gene match: 7. CDR1 SGDLS and CDR2 YYNGEE come from the germline V gene. The CDR3 nucleotides are TGTGCCAGCAGCGTAGCGGCAGGGGGCATAGACACCATATATTTT. Protein: CASSVAAGGIDTIYF.

The rearrangement uses TRBV9 and TRBJ1-3; D is unclear. V was clipped by 3 bases and J by 1 base, with 11 bases between them. Germline V lookup: CDR1 SGDLS, CDR2 YYNGEE. The CDR3 is made up of 15 amino acids. The CDR3 DNA reads TGTGCCAGCAGCGGACGTACGGGTTCTGGAAACACCATATATTTT. Encoded protein: CASSGRTGSGNTIYF.

The chain carries TRBV5-6 and TRBJ2-7; D unresolved. Germline CDR1 SGHDT, CDR2 YYEEEE. Trimming shortened V by 1 base and J by 7 bases, and 6 bases separated the two germline ends. The CDR3 is 11 amino acids. CDR3 DNA sequence: TGTGCCAGCAGCTTGAACGGGGAGCAGTACTTC. Translated, it gives CASSLNGEQYF.

The V call is TRBV6-1, the J call TRBJ2-7; unclear D gene. CDR1 and CDR2 from the germline V gene are MNHNS and SASEGT. This CDR3 spans 15 amino acids. Trimming took off 0 bases at V and 2 bases at J, with 11 bases between the two ends. The CDR3 loop is CASSEALAGTYEQYF. The DNA for the CDR3 is TGTGCCAGCAGTGAAGCGCTGGCAGGAACCTACGAGCAGTACTTC.

The chain couples TRBV9 to TRBJ2-2, with D maybe TRBD2 (6 bases). In germline, CDR1 is SGDLS, CDR2 YYNGEE. The CDR3 is 15 amino acids. The V end lost 4 bases, the J end lost 4 bases, and 14 bases lay between the germline ends. This chain's CDR3 is CASSPTPGVTGELFF. Written as DNA, the CDR3 is TGTGCCAGCAGCCCTACACCGGGAGTCACCGGGGAGCTGTTTTTT.

The chain couples TRBV27 to TRBJ1-2; no firm D call. Germline V gene sequence: CDR1 MNHEY, CDR2 SMNVEV (reference sequence). There are 13 residues in the CDR3. Trimming removed 3 bases at V and 0 bases at J, with 5 bases between. DNA of the CDR3: TGTGCCAGCAGTTTCGGGTCTAACTATGGCTACACCTTC. Amino acids: CASSFGSNYGYTF.

The CDR3 reads CASSIYGLNGTQYF. Here the CDR3 DNA reads TGTGCCAGTAGTATCTACGGACTGAACGGGACCCAGTACTTC. V usage is TRBV19 and J usage is TRBJ2-5, with a weak D call TRBD2 (5 bases). The germline CDR1 and CDR2 sequences are LNHDA and SQIVND (reference sequence). This CDR3 has 14 amino acids. The V end lost 3 bases, the J end lost 7 bases, and 15 bases lay between the germline ends.

This CDR3 reads CAISESPGDYGYTF. For the CDR3, the DNA is TGTGCCATCAGTGAGTCTCCCGGGGACTATGGCTACACCTTC. The J gene is TRBJ1-2, the V gene TRBV10-3; D is unresolved. The ends were cut back, 0 bases at V and 3 bases at J, with 8 bases in the middle. Germline CDR1 and CDR2: ENHRY and SYGVKD. The CDR3 consists of 14 residues.

The chain combines TRBV29-1 with TRBJ2-7, with 13 bases identical to TRBD2. V trimming: 4 bases; J trimming: 3 bases; junction bases outside the gene matches: 6. The CDR3 covers 15 residues. Germline V gene sequence: CDR1 SQVTM, CDR2 ANQGSEA. As DNA, the CDR3 is TGCAGCGTTGGGTCACGGACTAGCGGGGGCTACGAGCAGTACTTC. Its protein product is CSVGSRTSGGYEQYF.

This chain uses TRBV27 with TRBJ1-5; 7 nucleotides match TRBD1. Losses at the gene ends were 6 bases for V and 3 bases for J; bases not matched to a gene: 11. The CDR3 sequence is 16 residues long. The germline V gene has CDR1 MNHEY and CDR2 SMNVEV (reference sequence). The CDR3 spells CASRGPGTVHNQPQHF. The CDR3 DNA is TGTGCCAGCAGGGGGCCCGGGACAGTTCACAATCAGCCCCAGCATTTT.

The rearrangement links TRBV18 to TRBJ2-1, with 8 positions matching TRBD1. After removal of 3 bases from V and 5 bases from J, the junction contained 3 bases not matched to a gene. The CDR3 runs 14 residues. Germline values: CDR1 KGHSH, CDR2 LQKENI. The CDR3 protein is CASSPQGADNEQFF. The CDR3 region has the DNA TGTGCCAGCTCACCCCAGGGGGCGGACAATGAGCAGTTCTTC.

The rearrangement joins TRBV9 to TRBJ2-5, with 7 bases fitting TRBD2. There are 13 residues in the CDR3. CDR1 is SGDLS, CDR2 YYNGEE, per germline. J was trimmed by 7 bases and V by 0 bases; bases with no gene match: 3. The CDR3 loop reads CASSVEPSGTQYF. CDR3 nucleotide sequence: TGTGCCAGCAGCGTAGAACCTAGCGGGACCCAGTACTTC.

On this clone itself: A junction boundary mismatches the germline segment, possibly from a read error. This rearrangement joins TRBV30 to TRBJ1-1, with D uncertain. CDR1 is GTSNPN, CDR2 SVGIG, per germline (reference sequence). The CDR3 consists of 12 residues. The CDR3 loop is CVWSVRASEAFF. Here the CDR3 DNA reads TGTGTCTGGAGTGTACGAGCGTCCGAAGCTTTCTTT.

The V gene is TRBV9, the J gene TRBJ2-5; D is possibly TRBD2 (6 bases). Germline V gives CDR1 SGDLS, CDR2 YYNGEE. The V and J ends lost 2 bases and 4 bases respectively, with 12 bases between them. The CDR3 extends over 14 amino acids. The CDR3 bases are TGTGCCAGCAGCGTGGCGGGATCAGCAGAGACCCAGTACTTC. Its translation is CASSVAGSAETQYF.

This chain connects TRBV27 to TRBJ2-7, with TRBD2 matching over 7 bases. The CDR3 covers 14 residues. Germline trimming cut 3 bases from V and 4 bases from J; bases unmatched to any gene: 6. Germline CDR1 is MNHEY and CDR2 is SMNVEV (reference sequence). The DNA for the CDR3 is TGTGCCAGCAGTTTCTACGGCGGGGGTTACGAGCAGTACTTC. It specifies CASSFYGGGYEQYF.